This T cell receptor (beta chain) was recorded in a study of prognosis after radiotherapy for stage I lung cancer. Study-level information: Around 14 patients presented with newly diagnosed primary stage I lung tumors, and a few carried oligometastatic NSCLC following surgical resection of the primary tumor. With approximately 13 men and 6 women, the cohort's median age was about 74 years, range roughly 53–95. With a biologically effective dose of at least 100 Gy, radiotherapy took the form of SBRT split into 3 to 5 fractions. Regarding the study as a whole: Patients without metastases reportedly showed TRBV and TRBJ gene usage unlike that of patients with metastases.

This CDR3 is built from 16 residues. Trimming took 2 bases from V and 3 from J; bases not matched to a gene: 4. The germline V gene encodes CDR1 LNHDA and CDR2 SQIVND (reference sequence). Template was genomic DNA; TCR beta CDR3 amplified in two multiplex PCR rounds. First-round PCR, the initial amplification, used primers specific to each TRBV and TRBJ gene. From the multiplex PCR reads, TCRdb called clonotypes with MiXCR, one entry per CDR3 protein. There are about 35,000 distinct CDR3 sequences in the sample; around 34% occur only once, and 15% to 20% lies in the top ten. This clonotype was picked up many times. Its antigen is currently unknown.

The sequence came from a donor of 50 years or more with non-small cell lung cancer. The chain employs TRBV19 and TRBJ2-6, with 7 positions matching TRBD2. The material sequenced was PBMCs, taken before or after stereotactic body radiation therapy (not recorded which). The CDR3 nucleotides read TGTGCCAGTAGTATAAGGGGAGGGATTGGGGCCAACGTCCTGACTTTC. Translating it yields CASSIRGGIGANVLTF.